One and the same sample provided the 16 T cell receptor beta chains below, sequenced in a study of shared clonotypes between healthy human individuals. TCRdb keeps only in-frame clones here, not all; method: immunoSEQ multiplex PCR. The sample shows approximately 2.5 million clones, 80% to 95% of them seen only once. Sequenced sample: naive CD4+ T cells from PBMCs. Subset: CD45RA+ positively selected. These receptors all stem from a man aged 18 to 29 in good health. Some clones in this sample may be carry-over from other donors' samples.

The chain couples TRBV28 to TRBJ2-1, with D perhaps matching TRBD2 (5 bases). The CDR3 is 15 residues long. CDR1 and CDR2 (germline): MDHEN, SYDVKM. The V end was cut by 6 bases, the J end by 6 bases, with 18 bases between. The CDR3 DNA follows: TGTGCCAGCAGCTTGGACTCTTATCCCCCCAATGAGCAGTTCTTC. This translates into CASSLDSYPPNEQFF.

J is TRBJ2-7 and V is TRBV11-2; 9 positions agree with TRBD1. This CDR3 region has 14 residues. Germline values: CDR1 SGHAT, CDR2 FQNNGV. J lost 1 base, V lost 5 bases, and 3 bases had no gene match. The CDR3 loop is CASSQGQGSYEQYF. As DNA, the CDR3 is TGTGCCAGCAGCCAAGGACAGGGGTCCTACGAGCAGTACTTC.

The genes are TRBV28 and TRBJ2-6, with D perhaps TRBD1 (7 bases). Trimming cost V 8 bases and J 2 bases, with 16 bases left between them. The CDR3 length is 16 residues. From germline, CDR1 is MDHEN and CDR2 SYDVKM. CDR3 DNA sequence: TGTGCCAGCGGTGGGCAGGGGGGACCTGGGGCCAACGTCCTGACTTTC. Translation gives CASGGQGGPGANVLTF.

The CDR3 coding sequence is TGTGCCAGCAGCTTGGGAGACAGGAGAAAAAACATTCAGTACTTC. This translates into CASSLGDRRKNIQYF. The J gene is TRBJ2-4, the V gene TRBV5-4, with D maybe TRBD1 (6 bases). V was trimmed by 0 bases and J by 4 bases, leaving 11 bases between them. The CDR3 covers 15 residues. Per germline, CDR1 SGHNT and CDR2 YYREEE (reference sequence).

This chain connects TRBV28 to TRBJ1-2; D uncertain. Germline assignment: CDR1 MDHEN and CDR2 SYDVKM. V was cut by 7 bases and J by 4 bases, with 22 bases left in between. The CDR3 covers 16 residues. The CDR3 loop is CASIAQVQVRGYGYTF. CDR3 nucleotide sequence: TGTGCCAGCATCGCCCAGGTGCAGGTTCGGGGCTATGGCTACACCTTC.

Details on this clone: The sample has other DNA sequences that encode this CDR3 too. J is TRBJ2-5 and V is TRBV7-3; TRBD2 matches at 7 bases. The J segment lost 1 base and the V segment lost 4 bases, leaving 0 bases of the junction unmatched. CDR3 length: 13 amino acids. Germline CDR1 and CDR2: SGHTA and FQGTGA. CDR3 sequence (DNA): TGTGCCAGCAGCTCTAGCGGCCAAGAGACCCAGTACTTC. Encoded protein: CASSSSGQETQYF.

This chain uses TRBV9 with TRBJ1-1; D remains ambiguous. Trimming pared 0 bases from V and 7 bases from J, leaving 16 bases between. CDR3 size: 15 residues. CDR1 is SGDLS, CDR2 YYNGEE, per germline. The CDR3 DNA follows: TGTGCCAGCAGCGTAGCGAACGTTCCTACGAGTGAAGCTTTCTTT. Protein product: CASSVANVPTSEAFF.

The chain has TRBV30 and TRBJ2-5; tentatively, D is TRBD2 (5 bases). This CDR3 spans 12 amino acids. V lost 8 bases and J 1 base, leaving 11 bases between the germline ends. Germline lookup yields CDR1 GTSNPN and CDR2 SVGIG (reference sequence). The CDR3 reads CAHGLGQETQYF. The CDR3 DNA sequence: TGTGCCCACGGACTGGGCCAAGAGACCCAGTACTTC.

The sample holds one count of this clone. The rearrangement joins TRBV5-6 to TRBJ2-1; 7 positions match TRBD2. The trim removed 4 bases at V and 12 bases at J, leaving 16 bases unmatched. The CDR3 sequence is 15 residues long. Germline V gives CDR1 SGHDT, CDR2 YYEEEE. The CDR3 loop reads CASSRGLADSRGQFF. In DNA form, the CDR3 reads TGTGCCAGCAGCCGCGGGCTAGCGGATTCTCGGGGGCAGTTCTTC.

A note on this clone: Additional DNA sequences in this sample encode the identical CDR3. The chain is built from TRBV9 and TRBJ2-3; either TRBD1 or TRBD2 may fit D (5 bases each). The CDR3 is made up of 13 amino acids. V was pared by 2 bases and J by 1 base, with 5 bases between. From germline, CDR1 is SGDLS and CDR2 YYNGEE. The CDR3 region is CASSVGGTDTQYF. CDR3 DNA sequence: TGTGCCAGCAGCGTGGGGGGCACAGATACGCAGTATTTT.

J is TRBJ2-3 and V is TRBV5-1; 10 bases align to TRBD2. Germline loops: CDR1 SGHRS, CDR2 YFSETQ. This CDR3 region has 15 residues. Trimming at V came to 0 bases and at J to 6 bases, leaving 4 bases not matched to a gene. The CDR3 is CASSLAVTSGDTQYF. CDR3 sequence (DNA): TGCGCCAGCAGCTTGGCGGTGACTAGCGGGGATACGCAGTATTTT.

The chain links TRBV19 to TRBJ2-3; 8 bases align to TRBD1. V trimming: 4 bases; J trimming: 2 bases; junction bases outside the gene matches: 8. This CDR3 is 16 amino acids long. Germline V lookup: CDR1 LNHDA, CDR2 SQIVND (reference sequence). The CDR3 DNA is TGTGCCAGTAGTAAAAACAGGGGGTCCCTCACAGATACGCAGTATTTT. Amino acids: CASSKNRGSLTDTQYF.

The gene calls are TRBV7-9 and TRBJ1-2; D gene unclear. The CDR3 runs to 16 residues. Germline-derived CDR1 and CDR2 are SEHNR and FQNEAQ (reference sequence). V gave up 5 bases and J gave up 4 bases, with 20 bases separating them. The CDR3 spells CASSPQASTLGYGYTF. The CDR3 DNA reads TGTGCCAGCAGCCCTCAGGCCTCCACTCTCGGCTATGGCTACACCTTC.

The chain is built from TRBV30 and TRBJ1-1, with TRBD1 as a possible D gene (5 bases). The V gene lost 0 bases and the J gene lost 3 bases, with 11 bases spanning the gap. This CDR3 contains 14 residues. Germline V gives CDR1 GTSNPN, CDR2 SVGIG (reference sequence). CDR3 nucleotides: TGTGCCTGGAGTGTACCAGGGCAGTACACTGAAGCTTTCTTT. Its translation is CAWSVPGQYTEAFF.

The rearrangement uses TRBV4-2 and TRBJ2-1; TRBD2 agrees at 10 bases. Losses at the gene ends were 1 base for V and 4 bases for J; bases not matched to a gene: 7. Germline CDR1 reads LGHNA; CDR2 reads YNFKEQ. The CDR3 is made up of 17 amino acids. The CDR3 bases are TGTGCCAGCAGCCAAGTCAGAGGTAGCGGGAGGTACAATGAGCAGTTCTTC. Translated: CASSQVRGSGRYNEQFF.

The chain joins TRBV5-1 to TRBJ2-3, with 10 bases matching TRBD1. The CDR3 totals 14 residues. Per germline, CDR1 SGHRS and CDR2 YFSETQ. V was clipped by 5 bases and J by 4 bases; unmatched bases: 4. Written as DNA, the CDR3 is TGCGCCAGCAGACGGACAGGGGGGGCAGATACGCAGTATTTT. Translation gives CASRRTGGADTQYF.